This passage covers 32 T cell receptor beta chains from one sample sequenced in a study of T cell responses to AZD1222 COVID-19 vaccine (dated by TCRdb to about 2021). The label giving this sample's time point can be read as: baseline before first vaccination. To prepare the library, the immunoSEQ multiplex PCR assay was applied. In its TCRdb copy, this immuneACCESS table keeps in-frame sequences only and misses some clones. Where compared with another copy, unresolved V genes explain less than half of these, and the others have no known cause. This sample holds 45,000 to 60,000 clones; 70% to 90% were observed only once. The ten largest clonotypes hold 3.9% of the sample. The source was peripheral blood, collected on day 0 of AZD1222 vaccination. The receptors come from an adult in good health.

V is TRBV2 and J is TRBJ2-6; possibly TRBD2 for D (7 bases). In germline, CDR1 is SNHLY, CDR2 FYNNEI. This CDR3 contains 18 residues. Deletions cut 4 bases from V and 1 base from J, with 17 bases between. The DNA of the CDR3 is TGTGCCAGCAGTGCATTCGGGGGGCCGGAGTCTGGGGCCAACGTCCTGACTTTC. Encoded protein: CASSAFGGPESGANVLTF. The full variable domain, in which reference TRBV2 and TRBJ2-6 provide the parts outside the CDR3, is EPEVTQTPSHQVTQMGQEVILRCVPISNHLYFYWYRQILGQKVEFLVSFYNNEISEKSEIFDDQFSVERPDGSNFTLKIRSTKLEDSAMYFCASSAFGGPESGANVLTFGAGSRLTVL.

The chain recombines TRBV7-9 with TRBJ2-2; D not certain. This CDR3 is 13 amino acids long. The V gene's germline CDR1 is SEHNR and CDR2 FQNEAQ (reference sequence). Trimming took off 5 bases at V and 5 bases at J, with 9 bases between the two ends. The CDR3 loop reads CASSEKGTGELFF. CDR3 in DNA: TGTGCCAGCAGCGAAAAGGGAACCGGGGAGCTGTTTTTT.

The DNA for the CDR3 is TGTGCCAGCAGCTACGGACAGGGGGCTTATGAAAAACTGTTTTTT. It encodes CASSYGQGAYEKLFF. The rearrangement joins TRBV7-8 to TRBJ1-4, with TRBD1 matching over 11 bases. With 4 bases clipped from V and 6 bases from J, the junction kept 4 bases outside the gene matches. The germline V gene has CDR1 SGHVS and CDR2 FQNEAQ. The CDR3 is 15 amino acids. Complete variable domain (other parts from reference TRBV7-8 and TRBJ1-4): GAGVSQSPRYKVAKRGQDVALRCDPISGHVSLFWYQQALGQGPEFLTYFQNEAQLDKSGLPSDRFFAERPEGSVSTLKIQRTQQEDSAVYLCASSYGQGAYEKLFFGSGTQLSVL.

The CDR3 DNA sequence: TGTGCCAGTAGTATAGTAGACACAAATCAGCCCCAGCATTTT. As protein: CASSIVDTNQPQHF. This chain uses TRBV19 with TRBJ1-5; D gene unclear. The germline V gene encodes CDR1 LNHDA and CDR2 SQIVND (reference sequence). Trimming took 1 base from V and 4 from J, leaving 8 bases between them. The CDR3 runs 14 residues.

V usage is TRBV19 and J usage is TRBJ1-4; D gene ambiguous. Germline V lookup: CDR1 LNHDA, CDR2 SQIVND (reference sequence). The CDR3 runs 19 residues. Trimming stripped 0 bases from V and 1 base from J, with 18 bases between. CDR3 bases: TGTGCCAGTAGTATAGATGGCCTCTACTCGTTCGGAACTAATGAAAAACTGTTTTTT. Residues: CASSIDGLYSFGTNEKLFF.

J is TRBJ1-2 and V is TRBV19, with D uncertain. The CDR3 sequence is 13 residues long. Germline V gene sequence: CDR1 LNHDA, CDR2 SQIVND (reference sequence). Trimming stripped 3 bases from V and 8 bases from J, with 13 bases between. The CDR3: CASSIGQIKGYTF. DNA for the CDR3: TGTGCCAGTAGTATTGGGCAGATAAAGGGCTACACCTTC.

The rearrangement joins TRBV11-2 to TRBJ1-6; no definite D call. V lost 3 bases, J lost 0 bases, and 12 bases lay in between. The CDR3 contains 17 residues. CDR1 is SGHAT and CDR2 is FQNNGV in the germline V gene. The CDR3 nucleotides read TGTGCCAGCAGCTTTTCCGGGCCGAGCTCCTATAATTCACCCCTCCACTTT. Translation gives CASSFSGPSSYNSPLHF.

This sequence joins TRBV19 and TRBJ2-3; D might be TRBD2 (5 bases). V gave up 3 bases and J gave up 0 bases, with 10 bases separating them. Per the germline V gene, CDR1 is LNHDA and CDR2 is SQIVND (reference sequence). This CDR3 has 15 amino acids. Here the CDR3 DNA reads TGTGCCAGTAGTATCGGGGTCCGTAGCACAGATACGCAGTATTTT. Protein sequence: CASSIGVRSTDTQYF.

The genes are TRBV2 and TRBJ2-3; possible D gene TRBD1, 6 bases. Germline assignment: CDR1 SNHLY and CDR2 FYNNEI. With 6 bases removed from V and 6 bases from J, the gap between germline ends came to 31 bases. The CDR3 spans 19 residues. CDR3 DNA sequence: TGTGCCAGCAGGACATTACAGGGATACCGCACGAGGGGATGGGATACGCAGTATTTT. Translating it yields CASRTLQGYRTRGWDTQYF.

J is TRBJ2-7 and V is TRBV23-1; 7 bases align to TRBD1. TRBV23-1 is classed as an ORF, of uncertain function. J lost 2 bases, V lost 3 bases, and 16 bases had no gene match. The CDR3 extends over 18 amino acids. The CDR3 DNA sequence: TGCGCCAGCAGTCATAAGTCGGTTCGGGACAGAGTTCCCTACGAGCAGTACTTC. Translated, it gives CASSHKSVRDRVPYEQYF.

V gene TRBV5-1 combines with J gene TRBJ1-1, with a possible D match to TRBD1 (6 bases). Germline values: CDR1 SGHRS, CDR2 YFSETQ. V lost 3 bases and J lost 4, with 10 bases in between. This CDR3 is built from 13 residues. CDR3 in amino acids: CASSSQGGTEAFF. CDR3 nucleotides: TGCGCCAGCAGCTCACAGGGAGGCACTGAAGCTTTCTTT.

This clone occurred a few times. The rearrangement links TRBV28 to TRBJ1-1, with D unclear. The CDR3 is 13 amino acids. Germline CDR1 MDHEN, CDR2 SYDVKM. The germline V and J ends were trimmed by 2 bases and 12 bases, with 16 bases remaining between them. CDR3 region: CASSLDTRDGSFF. Here the CDR3 DNA reads TGTGCCAGCAGTTTAGACACGAGGGATGGATCTTTCTTT.

V and J are TRBV2 and TRBJ1-1; possible D gene TRBD1, 6 bases. CDR1 is SNHLY and CDR2 is FYNNEI in the germline V gene. V dropped 6 bases and J dropped 5 bases, with 19 bases sitting between them. This CDR3 comprises 15 residues. The CDR3 region is CASSTGPSRRTEAFF. The CDR3 DNA follows: TGTGCCAGCAGCACAGGGCCTTCCCGGAGAACTGAAGCTTTCTTT.

The chain joins TRBV11-2 to TRBJ1-1, with a possible D match to TRBD1 (6 bases). Germline V CDR1 and CDR2: SGHAT, FQNNGV. V lost 1 base, J lost 0 bases, and 18 bases lay in between. The CDR3 totals 18 residues. CDR3 in DNA: TGTGCCAGCAGCTTAGTAGTCGCCCTGGACAGAGTGAACACTGAAGCTTTCTTT. Protein: CASSLVVALDRVNTEAFF. The entire variable domain, with the rest obtained from reference TRBV11-2 and TRBJ1-1, is as follows: EAGVAQSPRYKIIEKRQSVAFWCNPISGHATLYWYQQILGQGPKLLIQFQNNGVVDDSQLPKDRFSAERLKGVDSTLKIQPAKLEDSAVYLCASSLVVALDRVNTEAFFGQGTRLTVV.

The chain carries TRBV7-9 and TRBJ2-3; no clear D gene. The CDR3 runs to 11 residues. The V gene's germline CDR1 is SEHNR and CDR2 FQNEAQ (reference sequence). Deletions cut 5 bases from V and 8 bases from J, with 8 bases between. The CDR3 region is CASSQMGTQYF. In nucleotides, the CDR3 is TGTGCCAGCAGCCAAATGGGTACGCAGTATTTT.

The genes are TRBV27 and TRBJ2-1, with 9 positions matching TRBD2. CDR1 and CDR2 (germline): MNHEY, SMNVEV (reference sequence). The CDR3 loop spans 16 amino acids. J gave up 2 bases and V 2 bases, and 4 bases lay outside the gene matches. CDR3 protein: CASSLPAGGTYNEQFF. The CDR3 nucleotides read TGTGCCAGCAGTTTACCAGCGGGGGGTACCTACAATGAGCAGTTCTTC.

The chain links TRBV28 to TRBJ1-1, with 7 bases aligning to TRBD1. This CDR3 spans 15 amino acids. CDR1 is MDHEN, CDR2 SYDVKM, per germline. V trimming: 3 bases; J trimming: 2 bases; junction bases outside the gene matches: 6. The CDR3 loop reads CASSFIWTGNTEAFF. The CDR3 bases are TGTGCCAGCAGTTTTATTTGGACAGGAAACACTGAAGCTTTCTTT. Full variable domain (remainder filled in from reference TRBV28 and TRBJ1-1): DVKVTQSSRYLVKRTGEKVFLECVQDMDHENMFWYRQDPGLGLRLIYFSYDVKMKEKGDIPEGYSVSREKKERFSLILESASTNQTSMYLCASSFIWTGNTEAFFGQGTRLTVV.

The chain has TRBV19 and TRBJ2-7; D unresolved. V gave up 3 bases and J gave up 6 bases, with 6 bases separating them. CDR1 and CDR2 from the germline V gene are LNHDA and SQIVND (reference sequence). CDR3 length: 11 amino acids. In DNA, the CDR3 is TGTGCCAGTAGTATCGGGTCCGAGCAGTACTTC. Amino acids: CASSIGSEQYF.

The chain carries TRBV11-2 and TRBJ2-7, with D possibly being TRBD1 (5 bases). Germline assignment: CDR1 SGHAT and CDR2 FQNNGV. The CDR3 extends over 16 amino acids. The V and J ends lost 5 bases and 0 bases respectively, with 17 bases between them. CDR3 in DNA: TGTGCCAGCAGCCGCACGGACATGACGAGCTCCTACGAGCAGTACTTC. Protein sequence: CASSRTDMTSSYEQYF.

The rearrangement uses TRBV7-2 and TRBJ2-1; unclear D gene. V was pared by 4 bases and J by 4 bases, with 8 bases between. The CDR3 totals 13 residues. CDR1 and CDR2 (germline): SGHTA, FQGNSA. The CDR3 nucleotides read TGTGCCAGCAGCTCTGGATTTTACAATGAGCAGTTCTTC. It codes for CASSSGFYNEQFF.

This chain connects TRBV5-1 to TRBJ2-2; a weak D match, TRBD1 (5 bases). V gave up 3 bases and J gave up 1 base, with 13 bases separating them. Germline lookup yields CDR1 SGHRS and CDR2 YFSETQ. CDR3 length: 16 amino acids. Written as DNA, the CDR3 is TGCGCCAGCAGCTCCTTCGTCCAGGGGAACACCGGGGAGCTGTTTTTT. Residues: CASSSFVQGNTGELFF.

This clone occurred a few times. The genes are TRBV2 and TRBJ1-1; possible D gene TRBD1, 5 bases. Germline loops: CDR1 SNHLY, CDR2 FYNNEI. The V and J ends lost 5 bases and 2 bases respectively, with 9 bases between them. The CDR3 has 13 amino acids. The CDR3: CASSPGRNTEAFF. The CDR3 region has the DNA TGTGCCAGCAGTCCGGGACGAAACACTGAAGCTTTCTTT.

The rearrangement uses TRBV6-5 and TRBJ2-3, with no clear D. The CDR3 has 14 amino acids. Trimming took off 4 bases at V and 2 bases at J, with 10 bases between the two ends. Germline loops: CDR1 MNHEY, CDR2 SVGAGI. CDR3 bases: TGTGCCAGCAGTTCCCCCCGATCCACAGATACGCAGTATTTT. Translated: CASSSPRSTDTQYF.

V and J are TRBV3-1 (or the pseudogene TRBV3-2) and TRBJ2-3; maybe TRBD2 (6 bases). The CDR3 consists of 15 residues. The V and J ends lost 0 bases and 0 bases respectively, with 7 bases between them. CDR1 is LGHDT, CDR2 YNNKEL, per germline (reference sequence). CDR3 nucleotide sequence: TGTGCCAGCAGCCAAGAAGGAGGGAGCACAGATACGCAGTATTTT. Translation: CASSQEGGSTDTQYF.

The V call is TRBV7-8, the J call TRBJ2-2, with D perhaps matching TRBD1 (6 bases). Germline CDR1 SGHVS, CDR2 FQNEAQ. Trimming stripped 3 bases from V and 3 bases from J, with 11 bases between. The CDR3 contains 15 residues. Here the CDR3 DNA reads TGTGCCAGCAGCTTGGACCAGGGGTACACCGGGGAGCTGTTTTTT. Translation gives CASSLDQGYTGELFF.

V and J are TRBV7-7 and TRBJ1-1; no firm D call. V shed 5 bases and J shed 6 bases, with 13 bases lying between them. Germline CDR1 is SSHAT and CDR2 is FNYEAQ (reference sequence). This CDR3 contains 13 residues. CDR3 sequence (DNA): TGTGCCAGCAGCGCTGATCTAAGAGCTGAAGCTTTCTTT. It encodes CASSADLRAEAFF.

The chain links TRBV3-1 (or the pseudogene TRBV3-2) to TRBJ2-7, with 9 bases aligning to TRBD1. CDR3 length: 15 amino acids. Trimming removed 3 bases from V and 0 bases from J; junction bases left unmatched: 3. Germline CDR1 reads LGHDT; CDR2 reads YNNKEL (reference sequence). The DNA of the CDR3 is TGTGCCAGCAGCCAGGGACAGGGCAGCTCCTACGAGCAGTACTTC. Protein product: CASSQGQGSSYEQYF.

V and J are TRBV5-1 and TRBJ2-3; 12 bases match TRBD2. V lost 5 bases, J lost 2 bases, and 3 bases stayed unmatched. The germline V gene has CDR1 SGHRS and CDR2 YFSETQ. This CDR3 spans 15 amino acids. CDR3 nucleotide sequence: TGCGCCAGCAGTTCTAGCGGGGGGGACACAGATACGCAGTATTTT. Its translation is CASSSSGGDTDTQYF.

V is TRBV5-4 and J is TRBJ2-5; a possible D gene is TRBD2 (6 bases). CDR3 length: 15 amino acids. The V and J ends lost 4 bases and 4 bases respectively, with 17 bases between them. CDR1 is SGHNT and CDR2 is YYREEE in the germline V gene (reference sequence). CDR3 in amino acids: CASSPEPGRGETQYF. The CDR3 region has the DNA TGTGCCAGCAGCCCCGAGCCGGGGCGGGGAGAGACCCAGTACTTC.

This clone was detected a few times. The V call is TRBV11-2, the J call TRBJ2-2, with 7 bases aligning to TRBD2. After removal of 5 bases from V and 7 bases from J, the junction contained 13 bases not matched to a gene. The CDR3 consists of 16 residues. The germline CDR1 and CDR2 sequences are SGHAT and FQNNGV. CDR3 DNA sequence: TGTGCCAGCAGCGACCCACGACCCGGGAGGAGCGGGGAGCTGTTTTTT. Translated, it gives CASSDPRPGRSGELFF.

The V call is TRBV27, the J call TRBJ2-2; D unclear. V lost 3 bases to trimming and J lost 7 bases, with 9 bases between them. The CDR3 contains 13 residues. Germline CDR1 is MNHEY and CDR2 is SMNVEV (reference sequence). In DNA, the CDR3 is TGTGCCAGCAGTTTTAGTGGTGGCGGGGAGCTGTTTTTT. Its protein is CASSFSGGGELFF.

CDR3 sequence reads: CATKAGGTGSNEQYF. In DNA form, the CDR3 reads TGTGCCACCAAGGCAGGGGGGACAGGGTCCAACGAGCAGTACTTC. The J gene is TRBJ2-7, the V gene TRBV24-1, with 9 positions matching TRBD1. V lost 8 bases and J lost 5; bases outside the gene matches: 12. Germline V lookup: CDR1 KGHDR, CDR2 SFDVKD. This CDR3 is built from 15 residues.